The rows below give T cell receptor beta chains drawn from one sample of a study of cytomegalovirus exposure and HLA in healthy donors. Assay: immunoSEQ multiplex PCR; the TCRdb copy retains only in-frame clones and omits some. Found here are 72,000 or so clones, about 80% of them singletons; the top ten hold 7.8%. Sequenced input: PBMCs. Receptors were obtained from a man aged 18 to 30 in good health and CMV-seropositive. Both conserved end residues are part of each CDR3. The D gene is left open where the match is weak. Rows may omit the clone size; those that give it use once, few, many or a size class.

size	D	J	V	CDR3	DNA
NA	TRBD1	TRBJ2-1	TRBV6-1	CASSEAGTGRSEQFF	TGTGCCAGCAGTGAAGCCGGGACAGGGAGGTCTGAGCAGTTCTTC
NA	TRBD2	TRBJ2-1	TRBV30	CAWGELAANEQFF	TGTGCCTGGGGGGAACTAGCGGCCAATGAGCAGTTCTTC
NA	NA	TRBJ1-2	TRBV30	CACMDSNYGYTF	TGTGCCTGCATGGACAGTAACTATGGCTACACCTTC
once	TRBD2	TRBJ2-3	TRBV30	CACSSGGASDTQYF	TGTGCCTGTTCTAGCGGGGGGGCTTCAGATACGCAGTATTTT
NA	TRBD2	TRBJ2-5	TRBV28	CASTSHGGGAQETQYF	TGTGCCAGCACCTCCCACGGCGGGGGGGCCCAAGAGACCCAGTACTTC
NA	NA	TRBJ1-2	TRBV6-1	CASQPRTGSSGYTF	TGTGCCAGCCAACCCCGTACAGGGTCGAGCGGCTACACCTTC
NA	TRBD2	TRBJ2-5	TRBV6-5	CASSYQAGAEGTQYF	TGTGCCAGCAGTTACCAAGCGGGGGCTGAAGGGACCCAGTACTTC
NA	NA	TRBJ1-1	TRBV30	CAWVETAEAFF	TGTGCCTGGGTGGAGACGGCTGAAGCTTTCTTT
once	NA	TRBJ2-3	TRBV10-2	CASSEGTTPETQYF	TGCGCCAGCAGTGAAGGAACCACCCCGGAGACGCAGTATTTT
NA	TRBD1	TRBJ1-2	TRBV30	CAWSVPGQGRYGYTF	TGTGCCTGGAGTGTACCGGGACAGGGGCGCTATGGCTACACCTTC
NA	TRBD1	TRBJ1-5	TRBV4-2	CASSPGQGAHQPQHF	TGTGCCAGCAGCCCAGGGCAGGGGGCCCATCAGCCCCAGCATTTT
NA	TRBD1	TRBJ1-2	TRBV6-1	CASSRTGRGYTF	TGTGCCAGCAGCAGGACAGGGAGAGGCTACACCTTC
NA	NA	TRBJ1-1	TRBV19	CASSILSGTEAFF	TGTGCCAGTAGTATCCTTTCGGGGACTGAAGCTTTCTTT
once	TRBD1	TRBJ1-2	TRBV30	CAWIRQGNGYTF	TGTGCCTGGATAAGACAGGGCAATGGCTACACCTTC
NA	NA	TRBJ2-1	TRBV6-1	CASTSAVEQFF	TGTGCCAGCACTAGCGCAGTCGAGCAGTTCTTC
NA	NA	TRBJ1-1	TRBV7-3	CASSSDGYTEAFF	TGTGCCAGCAGCTCCGACGGGTACACTGAAGCTTTCTTT
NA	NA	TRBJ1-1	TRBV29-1	CSVDVGGMNTEAFF	TGCAGCGTTGATGTGGGGGGGATGAACACTGAAGCTTTCTTT
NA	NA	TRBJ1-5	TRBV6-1	CASRQVWDQPQHF	TGTGCCAGCAGACAGGTTTGGGATCAGCCCCAGCATTTT
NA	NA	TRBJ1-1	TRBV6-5	CASSLSWRETEAFF	TGTGCCAGCAGTTTATCTTGGAGAGAGACTGAAGCTTTCTTT
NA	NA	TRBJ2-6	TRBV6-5	CATWDTHPGANVLTF	TGTGCCACCTGGGACACTCACCCCGGGGCCAACGTCCTGACTTTC
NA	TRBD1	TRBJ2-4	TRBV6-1	CASSELDRAGYF	TGTGCCAGCAGTGAACTGGACAGGGCCGGTTACTTC
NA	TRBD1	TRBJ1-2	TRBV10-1	CASSPGQGNGYTF	TGCGCCAGCAGTCCGGGACAGGGTAATGGCTACACCTTC
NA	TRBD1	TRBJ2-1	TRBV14	CASSLRGQGYNEQFF	TGTGCCAGCAGCCTCCGAGGACAGGGTTACAATGAGCAGTTCTTC
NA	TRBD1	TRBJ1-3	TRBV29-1	CSVTTNIRGHGGNTIYF	TGCAGCGTCACAACCAATATAAGGGGGCATGGAGGAAACACCATATATTTT
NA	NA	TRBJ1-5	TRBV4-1	CASSQGAISNQPQHF	TGCGCCAGCAGCCAGGGGGCAATTAGCAATCAGCCCCAGCATTTT
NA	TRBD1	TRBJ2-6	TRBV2	CASRGQGFSSGANVLTF	TGTGCCAGCAGGGGACAGGGGTTTTCCTCTGGGGCCAACGTCCTGACTTTC
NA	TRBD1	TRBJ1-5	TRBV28	CASSFGQGFRQPQHF	TGTGCCAGCAGCTTCGGACAGGGGTTTAGGCAGCCCCAGCATTTT
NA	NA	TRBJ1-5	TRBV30	CAWSVRGNQPQHF	TGTGCCTGGAGTGTACGCGGGAATCAGCCCCAGCATTTT
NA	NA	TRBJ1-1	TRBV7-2	CASSEDKMNTEAFF	TGTGCCAGCAGTGAAGACAAGATGAACACTGAAGCTTTCTTT
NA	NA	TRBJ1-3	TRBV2	CASSRDSGNTIYF	TGTGCCAGCAGCAGGGACTCTGGAAACACCATATATTTT
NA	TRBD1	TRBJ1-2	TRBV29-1	CSVVIQGARGYTF	TGCAGCGTTGTTATCCAGGGGGCGAGGGGCTACACCTTC
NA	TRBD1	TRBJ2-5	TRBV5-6	CASRQGWEETQYF	TGTGCCAGTAGACAGGGGTGGGAAGAGACCCAGTACTTC
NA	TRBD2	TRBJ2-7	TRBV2	CASSGLAGVYEQYF	TGTGCCAGCAGTGGACTAGCGGGTGTTTACGAGCAGTACTTC